The sequence of this TCR beta chain was determined in a study of blood T cell repertoires in COVID-19. The wider study: Collection of acute and convalescent COVID-19 samples took place in the United States, Italy and Spain. PBMCs, B-cell-depleted T cells, or T cells provided the cDNA or gDNA that made up the material.

Seattle-derived patients entered the study during active infection and were followed longitudinally. CDR3 length equals 15 residues. Germline CDR1 reads LNHDA; CDR2 reads SQIVND (reference sequence). Losses at the gene ends were 5 bases for V and 1 base for J; bases not matched to a gene: 8. Clones were sequenced by immunoSEQ multiplex PCR, and TCRdb holds only the in-frame ones, with some missing. The sample holds approximately 530,000 clones, 85% to 90% seen once. This chain connects TRBV19 to TRBJ2-7; TRBD1 matches at 7 bases. Sequencing used peripheral blood. This clonotype originated in a woman between 50 and 59 years old with COVID-19, enrolled during active disease. CDR3 residues: CASSRTGTASYEQYF. The DNA of the CDR3 is TGTGCCAGTAGTCGCACCGGGACAGCTTCCTACGAGCAGTACTTC.